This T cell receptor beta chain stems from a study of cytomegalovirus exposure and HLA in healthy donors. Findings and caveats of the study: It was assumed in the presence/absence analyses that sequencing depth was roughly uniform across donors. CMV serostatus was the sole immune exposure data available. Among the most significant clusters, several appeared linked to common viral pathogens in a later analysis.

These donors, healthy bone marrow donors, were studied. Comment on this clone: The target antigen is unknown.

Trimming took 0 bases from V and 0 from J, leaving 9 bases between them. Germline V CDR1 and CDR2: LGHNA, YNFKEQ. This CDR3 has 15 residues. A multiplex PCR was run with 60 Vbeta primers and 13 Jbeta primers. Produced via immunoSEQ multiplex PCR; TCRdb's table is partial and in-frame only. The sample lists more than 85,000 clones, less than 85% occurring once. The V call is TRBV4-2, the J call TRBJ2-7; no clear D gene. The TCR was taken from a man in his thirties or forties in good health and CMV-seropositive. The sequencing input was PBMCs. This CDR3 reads CASSQDSGFSYEQYF. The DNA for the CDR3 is TGTGCCAGCAGCCAAGATTCCGGGTTCTCCTACGAGCAGTACTTC.